The source of this TCR beta chain is a study of blood T cell repertoires in COVID-19. Study overall: Acute-phase and convalescent COVID-19 samples originated in the United States, Italy and Spain.

The protocol was immunoSEQ multiplex PCR, while the TCRdb copy is restricted to in-frame clones and leaves out a portion. The sample lists about 240,000 clones, about 88% occurring once. The V gene's germline CDR1 is MNHEY and CDR2 SVGEGT. Unmatched junction bases numbered 9, after V lost 5 bases and J lost 7 bases. This CDR3 comprises 15 residues. The sample consisted of peripheral blood. This clonotype was obtained from a woman aged 70-85 years with active or convalescent COVID-19. The V gene is TRBV6-2 or TRBV6-3, the J gene TRBJ1-2; 11 bases match TRBD1. The CDR3 coding sequence is TGTGCCAGCAGTCCCCTTGGACAGGGGGCAAGTGGCTACACCTTC. Its translation: CASSPLGQGASGYTF.